Shown below are 15 T cell receptor beta chains from a single sample sequenced in a study of fetal regulatory T cell absence and autoimmunity. The method was immunoSEQ multiplex PCR; TCRdb's version includes in-frame clones alone and lacks a portion of them. The sample shows around 100,000 clones, about two thirds of them seen only once. Sequencing used pancreas tissue. The origin of the receptors is a male donor with IPEX syndrome.

The chain has TRBV7-2 and TRBJ2-3; no clear D. CDR1 is SGHTA, CDR2 FQGNSA, per germline. The V gene lost 0 bases and the J gene lost 6 bases, with 7 bases spanning the gap. The CDR3 has 13 amino acids. The CDR3: CASSLALRDTQYF. CDR3 nucleotides: TGTGCCAGCAGCTTAGCGCTGAGGGATACGCAGTATTTT.

The chain uses TRBV7-2 and TRBJ2-3; 13 bases are shared with TRBD2. CDR3 size: 16 residues. Germline trimming cut 4 bases from V and 1 base from J; bases unmatched to any gene: 2. CDR1 is SGHTA and CDR2 is FQGNSA in the germline V gene. The CDR3 region has the DNA TGTGCCAGCAGCTGGGGGACTAGCGGGGGCACAGATACGCAGTATTTT. Protein product: CASSWGTSGGTDTQYF.

The J gene is TRBJ2-1, the V gene TRBV19; 10 nucleotides align to TRBD2. The CDR3 length is 14 residues. Germline V gives CDR1 LNHDA, CDR2 SQIVND (reference sequence). V trimming: 5 bases; J trimming: 9 bases; junction bases outside the gene matches: 7. Written as DNA, the CDR3 is TGTGCCAGTAGTCCTAGCGGGGGTGGAGGTGAGCAGTTCTTC. It codes for CASSPSGGGGEQFF.

The chain is built from TRBV6-5 and TRBJ1-5, with 9 bases lining up with TRBD1. Germline loops: CDR1 MNHEY, CDR2 SVGAGI. The junction had 0 bases not matched to a gene; V was cut back by 2 bases and J by 4 bases. CDR3 size: 14 residues. The CDR3 is CASSYGTGNQPQHF. As DNA, the CDR3 is TGTGCCAGCAGTTACGGGACAGGGAATCAGCCCCAGCATTTT.

The chain combines TRBV27 with TRBJ2-1; 10 positions match TRBD2. Germline loops: CDR1 MNHEY, CDR2 SMNVEV (reference sequence). Trimming at V came to 3 bases and at J to 4 bases, leaving 3 bases not matched to a gene. The CDR3 covers 15 residues. The CDR3 DNA reads TGTGCCAGCAGTTTGATAGCGGGGGGTTACAATGAGCAGTTCTTC. Its translation: CASSLIAGGYNEQFF.

The V and J genes are TRBV27 and TRBJ1-5; tentatively, D is TRBD1 (6 bases). The CDR3 covers 16 residues. Germline assignment: CDR1 MNHEY and CDR2 SMNVEV (reference sequence). The V and J ends lost 3 bases and 0 bases respectively, with 12 bases between them. The CDR3 coding sequence is TGTGCCAGCAGTTTCTCGGGGGCGATTAGCAATCAGCCCCAGCATTTT. Protein: CASSFSGAISNQPQHF.

The CDR3 bases are TGTGCTAGTGGACGGGACCTTAGCTCCTACAATGAGCAGTTCTTC. Amino acids: CASGRDLSSYNEQFF. The V gene is TRBV12-5, the J gene TRBJ2-1; D tentatively fits TRBD1 or TRBD2 (5 bases each). V dropped 6 bases and J dropped 0 bases, with 12 bases sitting between them. The CDR3 covers 15 residues. Germline CDR1 reads LGHNT; CDR2 reads FRNRAP.

J is TRBJ1-1 and V is TRBV30; TRBD1 is a possible D gene (6 bases). The CDR3 is made up of 12 amino acids. Per germline, CDR1 GTSNPN and CDR2 SVGIG (reference sequence). V lost 3 bases, J lost 1 base, and 6 bases lay in between. The CDR3 loop is CAWRQGNTEAFF. CDR3 sequence (DNA): TGTGCCTGGAGACAGGGGAACACTGAAGCTTTCTTT.

This clone was found a few times. J is TRBJ2-3 and V is TRBV5-1, with D perhaps being TRBD1 or TRBD2 (5 bases each). Trimming removed 1 base from V and 4 bases from J, with 10 bases in between. In germline, CDR1 is SGHRS, CDR2 YFSETQ. CDR3 size: 14 residues. The CDR3 sequence is CASSLTGTADTQYF. CDR3 DNA sequence: TGCGCCAGCAGCTTGACGGGGACGGCAGATACGCAGTATTTT.

The chain recombines TRBV9 with TRBJ1-3; D ambiguous. Trimming removed 0 bases at V and 0 bases at J, with 4 bases between. This CDR3 is built from 14 residues. In germline, CDR1 is SGDLS, CDR2 YYNGEE. The CDR3 DNA reads as TGTGCCAGCAGCGTAGAACACTCTGGAAACACCATATATTTT. It yields the protein CASSVEHSGNTIYF.

This chain connects TRBV18 to TRBJ2-1, with TRBD1 identical over 10 bases. CDR1 and CDR2 from the germline V gene are KGHSH and LQKENI. This CDR3 contains 16 residues. V lost 2 bases and J lost 9; bases outside the gene matches: 10. The CDR3 region has the DNA TGTGCCAGCTCACCAGTCGGGACAGGGGCGCGGGGTGAGCAGTTCTTC. The encoded protein is CASSPVGTGARGEQFF.

The chain joins TRBV5-1 to TRBJ1-2; 9 bases line up with TRBD1. Per the germline V gene, CDR1 is SGHRS and CDR2 is YFSETQ. CDR3 length: 16 amino acids. V shed 6 bases and J 8 bases; nucleotides not matched to a gene: 17. The CDR3 sequence is CASTPGQGSTLRGYTF. The CDR3 bases are TGCGCCAGCACCCCCGGACAGGGGTCAACTTTGCGCGGCTACACCTTC.

V usage is TRBV10-3 and J usage is TRBJ1-2; TRBD1 matches at 11 bases. CDR3 size: 16 residues. The junction had 6 bases not matched to a gene; V was cut back by 3 bases and J by 3 bases. Germline loops: CDR1 ENHRY, CDR2 SYGVKD. The CDR3 region has the DNA TGTGCCATCAGTGACCCTCCGGGACAGGGGGACTATGGCTACACCTTC. It specifies CAISDPPGQGDYGYTF.

The chain recombines TRBV5-5 with TRBJ2-2, with D uncertain. V lost 4 bases to trimming and J lost 4 bases, with 17 bases between them. Per the germline V gene, CDR1 is SGHKS and CDR2 is YYEKEE (reference sequence). There are 16 residues in the CDR3. DNA for the CDR3: TGTGCCAGCAGCCCCCGGGCCTCCCCGGGCACCGGGGAGCTGTTTTTT. Translated, it gives CASSPRASPGTGELFF.

J is TRBJ2-5 and V is TRBV11-2, with D possibly called TRBD1 or TRBD2 (5 bases each). Germline loops: CDR1 SGHAT, CDR2 FQNNGV. The CDR3 is made up of 15 amino acids. Trimming pared 6 bases from V and 6 bases from J, leaving 20 bases between. CDR3 sequence: CASRAASKGRQTQYF. The DNA for the CDR3 is TGTGCCAGCAGGGCGGCGAGCAAGGGACGACAGACCCAGTACTTC. Supplemented by reference TRBV11-2 and TRBJ2-5, the full variable domain reads EAGVAQSPRYKIIEKRQSVAFWCNPISGHATLYWYQQILGQGPKLLIQFQNNGVVDDSQLPKDRFSAERLKGVDSTLKIQPAKLEDSAVYLCASRAASKGRQTQYFGPGTRLLVL.